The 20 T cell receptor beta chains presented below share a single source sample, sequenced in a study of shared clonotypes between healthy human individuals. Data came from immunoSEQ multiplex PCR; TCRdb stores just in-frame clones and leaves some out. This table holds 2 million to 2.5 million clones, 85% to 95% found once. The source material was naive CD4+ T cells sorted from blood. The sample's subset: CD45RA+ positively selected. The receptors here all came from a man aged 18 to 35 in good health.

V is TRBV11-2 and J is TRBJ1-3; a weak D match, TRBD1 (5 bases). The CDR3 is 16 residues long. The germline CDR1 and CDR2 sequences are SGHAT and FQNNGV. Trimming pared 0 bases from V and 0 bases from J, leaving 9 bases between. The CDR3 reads CASSLEGRSSGNTIYF. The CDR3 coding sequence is TGTGCCAGCAGCTTAGAGGGACGGTCCTCTGGAAACACCATATATTTT.

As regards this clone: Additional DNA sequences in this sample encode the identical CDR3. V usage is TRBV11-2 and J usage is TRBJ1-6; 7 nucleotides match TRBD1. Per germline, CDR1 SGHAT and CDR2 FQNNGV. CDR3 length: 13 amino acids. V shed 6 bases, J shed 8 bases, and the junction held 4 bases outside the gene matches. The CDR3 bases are TGTGCCAGCAGAGAGGGGGCTCATTCACCCCTCCACTTT. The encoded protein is CASREGAHSPLHF.

CDR3 in amino acids: CASLRGARAFF. The CDR3 region has the DNA TGTGCCAGCCTTAGGGGGGCTAGGGCTTTCTTT. The chain employs TRBV6-5 and TRBJ1-1, with D possibly matching TRBD1 (6 bases). CDR1 is MNHEY and CDR2 is SVGAGI in the germline V gene. V lost 8 bases and J lost 11, with 15 bases in between. The CDR3 consists of 11 residues.

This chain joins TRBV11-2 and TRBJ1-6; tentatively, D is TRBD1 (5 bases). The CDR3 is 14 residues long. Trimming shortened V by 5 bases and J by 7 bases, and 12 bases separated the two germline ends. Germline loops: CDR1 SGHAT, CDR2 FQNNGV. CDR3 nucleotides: TGTGCCAGCAGCAGGGACGCTTCGAATTCACCCCTCCACTTT. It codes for CASSRDASNSPLHF. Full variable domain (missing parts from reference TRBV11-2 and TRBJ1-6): EAGVAQSPRYKIIEKRQSVAFWCNPISGHATLYWYQQILGQGPKLLIQFQNNGVVDDSQLPKDRFSAERLKGVDSTLKIQPAKLEDSAVYLCASSRDASNSPLHFGNGTRLTVT.

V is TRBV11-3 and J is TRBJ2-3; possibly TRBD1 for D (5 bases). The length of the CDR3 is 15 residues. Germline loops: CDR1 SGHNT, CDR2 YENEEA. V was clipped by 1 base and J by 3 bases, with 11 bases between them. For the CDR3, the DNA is TGTGCCAGCAGCTTAGGGCAGGGAAGAACAGATACGCAGTATTTT. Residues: CASSLGQGRTDTQYF.

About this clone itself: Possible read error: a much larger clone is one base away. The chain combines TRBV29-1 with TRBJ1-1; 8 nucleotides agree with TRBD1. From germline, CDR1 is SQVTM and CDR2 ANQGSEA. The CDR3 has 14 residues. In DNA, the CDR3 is TGCAGTACCCCCGGGACAGGCATGAACACTAAAGCTTTCTTT. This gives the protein CSTPGTGMNTKAFF. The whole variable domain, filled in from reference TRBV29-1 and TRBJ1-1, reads SAVISQKPSRDICQRGTSLTIQCQVDSQVTMMFWYRQQPGQSLTLIATANQGSEATYESGFVIDKFPISRPNLTFSTLTVSNMSPEDSSIYLCSTPGTGMNTKAFFGQGTRLTVV.

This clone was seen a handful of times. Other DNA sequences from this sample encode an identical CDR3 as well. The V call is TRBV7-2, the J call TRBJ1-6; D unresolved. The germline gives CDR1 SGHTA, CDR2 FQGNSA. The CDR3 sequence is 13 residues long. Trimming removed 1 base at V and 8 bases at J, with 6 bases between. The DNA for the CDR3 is TGTGCCAGCAGCTTAGTGGTGTATTCACCCCTCCACTTT. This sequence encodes CASSLVVYSPLHF.

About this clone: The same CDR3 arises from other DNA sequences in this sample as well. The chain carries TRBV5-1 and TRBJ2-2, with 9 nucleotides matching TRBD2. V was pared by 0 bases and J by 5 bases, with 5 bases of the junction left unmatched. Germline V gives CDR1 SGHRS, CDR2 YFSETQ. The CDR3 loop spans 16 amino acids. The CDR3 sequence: CASSLVGLASTGELFF. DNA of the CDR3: TGCGCCAGCAGCTTGGTTGGACTAGCGTCGACCGGGGAGCTGTTTTTT. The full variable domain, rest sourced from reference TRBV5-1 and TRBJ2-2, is KAGVTQTPRYLIKTRGQQVTLSCSPISGHRSVSWYQQTPGQGLQFLFEYFSETQRNKGNFPGRFSGRQFSNSRSEMNVSTLELGDSALYLCASSLVGLASTGELFFGEGSRLTVL.

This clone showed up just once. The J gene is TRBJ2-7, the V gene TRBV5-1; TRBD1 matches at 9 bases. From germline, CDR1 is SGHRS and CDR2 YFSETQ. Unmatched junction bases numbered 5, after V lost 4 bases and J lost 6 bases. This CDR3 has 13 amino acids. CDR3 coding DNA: TGCGCCAGCAGCATGGGACAGGGACGCGAGCAGTACTTC. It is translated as CASSMGQGREQYF.

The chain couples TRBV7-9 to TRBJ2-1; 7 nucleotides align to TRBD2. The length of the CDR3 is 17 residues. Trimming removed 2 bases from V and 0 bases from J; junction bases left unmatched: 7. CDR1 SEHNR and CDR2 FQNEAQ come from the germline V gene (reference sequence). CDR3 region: CASSLPFLAVSYNEQFF. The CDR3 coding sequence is TGTGCCAGCAGCTTACCTTTTCTAGCGGTCTCCTACAATGAGCAGTTCTTC.

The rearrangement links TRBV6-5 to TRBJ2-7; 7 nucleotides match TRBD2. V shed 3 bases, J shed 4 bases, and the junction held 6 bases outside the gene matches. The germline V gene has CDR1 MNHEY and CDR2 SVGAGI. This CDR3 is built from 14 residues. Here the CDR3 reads CASSYRVGGYEQYF. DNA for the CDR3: TGTGCCAGCAGTTATAGGGTGGGGGGGTACGAGCAGTACTTC.

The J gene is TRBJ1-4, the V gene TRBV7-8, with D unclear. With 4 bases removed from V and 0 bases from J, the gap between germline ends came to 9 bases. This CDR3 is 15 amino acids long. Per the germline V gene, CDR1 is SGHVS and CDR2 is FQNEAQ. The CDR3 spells CASSSSGATNEKLFF. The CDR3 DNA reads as TGTGCCAGCAGCTCATCTGGGGCAACTAATGAAAAACTGTTTTTT.

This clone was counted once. CDR3 loop: CASSAVLAGGTDTQYF. The CDR3 DNA reads TGTGCCAGCAGTGCTGTACTAGCGGGGGGGACAGATACGCAGTATTTT. This chain joins TRBV6-1 and TRBJ2-3, with 13 bases lining up with TRBD2. Germline assignment: CDR1 MNHNS and CDR2 SASEGT. V shed 4 bases, J shed 3 bases, and the junction held 4 bases outside the gene matches. The length of the CDR3 is 16 residues.

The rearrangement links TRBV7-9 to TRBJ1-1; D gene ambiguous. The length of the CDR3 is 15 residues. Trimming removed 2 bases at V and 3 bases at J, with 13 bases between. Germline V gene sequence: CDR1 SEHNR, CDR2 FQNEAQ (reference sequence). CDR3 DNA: TGTGCCAGCAGCTTATTTTTTCCCCCGGACACTGAAGCTTTCTTT. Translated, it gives CASSLFFPPDTEAFF.

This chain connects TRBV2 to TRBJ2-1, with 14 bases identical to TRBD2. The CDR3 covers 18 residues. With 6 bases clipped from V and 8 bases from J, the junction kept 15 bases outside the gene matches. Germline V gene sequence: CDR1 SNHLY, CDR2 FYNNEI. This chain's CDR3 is CASRLRTSGGSTGDEQFF. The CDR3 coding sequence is TGTGCCAGCAGGCTGAGGACTAGCGGGGGGAGCACAGGGGATGAGCAGTTCTTC.

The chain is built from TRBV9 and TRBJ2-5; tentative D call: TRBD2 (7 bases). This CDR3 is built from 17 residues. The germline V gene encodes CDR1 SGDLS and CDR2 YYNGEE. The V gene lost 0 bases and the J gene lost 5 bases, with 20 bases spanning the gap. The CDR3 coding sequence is TGTGCCAGCAGCGTAGGGGACTACCTGGGGGCACCCGAGACCCAGTACTTC. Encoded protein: CASSVGDYLGAPETQYF.

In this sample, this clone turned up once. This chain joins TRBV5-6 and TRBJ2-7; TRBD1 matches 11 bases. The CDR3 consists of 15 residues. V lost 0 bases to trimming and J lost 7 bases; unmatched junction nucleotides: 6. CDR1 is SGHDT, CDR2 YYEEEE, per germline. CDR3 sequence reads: CASSLGGQGAVEQYF. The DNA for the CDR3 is TGTGCCAGCAGCTTGGGAGGACAGGGGGCGGTTGAGCAGTACTTC.

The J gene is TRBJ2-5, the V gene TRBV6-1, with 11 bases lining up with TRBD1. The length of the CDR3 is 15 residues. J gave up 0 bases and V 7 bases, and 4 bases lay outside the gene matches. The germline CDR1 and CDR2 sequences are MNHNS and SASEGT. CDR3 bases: TGTGCCAGCAATGGACAGGGGGCTTACCAAGAGACCCAGTACTTC. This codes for CASNGQGAYQETQYF.

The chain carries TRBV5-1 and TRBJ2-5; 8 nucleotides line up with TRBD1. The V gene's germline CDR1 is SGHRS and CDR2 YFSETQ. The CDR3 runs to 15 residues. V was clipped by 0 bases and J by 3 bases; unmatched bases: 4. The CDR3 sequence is CASSLDRGWEETQYF. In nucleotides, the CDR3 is TGCGCCAGCAGCTTGGACAGGGGGTGGGAAGAGACCCAGTACTTC.

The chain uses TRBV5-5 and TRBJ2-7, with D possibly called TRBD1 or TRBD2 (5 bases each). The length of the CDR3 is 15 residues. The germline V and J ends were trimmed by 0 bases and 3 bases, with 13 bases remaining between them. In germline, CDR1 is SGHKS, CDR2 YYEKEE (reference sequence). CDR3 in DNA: TGTGCCAGCAGCTTGGCCCCACTAGACAGCTACGAGCAGTACTTC. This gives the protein CASSLAPLDSYEQYF.